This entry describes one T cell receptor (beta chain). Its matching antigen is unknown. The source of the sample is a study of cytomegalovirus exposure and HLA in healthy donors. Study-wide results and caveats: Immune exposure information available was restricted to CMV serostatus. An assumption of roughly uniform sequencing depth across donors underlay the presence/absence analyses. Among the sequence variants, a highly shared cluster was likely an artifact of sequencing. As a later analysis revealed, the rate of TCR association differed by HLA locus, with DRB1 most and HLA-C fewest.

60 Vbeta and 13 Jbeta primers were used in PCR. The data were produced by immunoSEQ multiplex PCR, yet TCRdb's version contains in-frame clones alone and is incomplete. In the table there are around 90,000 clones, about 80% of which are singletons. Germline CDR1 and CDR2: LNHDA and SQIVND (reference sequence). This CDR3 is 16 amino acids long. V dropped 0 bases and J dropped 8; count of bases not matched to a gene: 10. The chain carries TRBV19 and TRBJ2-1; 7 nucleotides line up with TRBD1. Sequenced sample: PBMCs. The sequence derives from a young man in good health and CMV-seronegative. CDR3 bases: TGTGCCAGTAGTATAGAGGGGACAGTCGTTAGCGATGAGCAGTTCTTC. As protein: CASSIEGTVVSDEQFF.